Listed below are T cell receptor beta chains from one sample, sequenced in a study of blood T cell repertoires in COVID-19. Repertoires were generated with immunoSEQ multiplex PCR, while TCRdb's copy carries only in-frame clones and drops some. This table has about 70,000 clones, just over 85% appearing once. Sequenced material: peripheral blood. The receptors were gathered from a woman aged 60-70 years with acute or convalescent COVID-19. The CDR3 runs from the conserved cysteine through the conserved F or W. The D gene is left open where the match is weak. Some rows have no size entry. The others give once, few or many, or a class for an expanded clone.

D gene	clone size	V gene	J gene	CDR3 DNA	CDR3 protein
-	-	TRBV6-9	TRBJ1-5	TGTGCCAGCATCCAAGGACAGCCCAATCAGCCCCAGCATTTT	CASIQGQPNQPQHF
-	once	TRBV6-5	TRBJ2-2	TGTGCCAGCAGGCGGGGTATCGGGGAGCTGTTTTTT	CASRRGIGELFF
TRBD1	-	TRBV2	TRBJ2-7	TGTGCCAGCAGTACCGGGACAGCGGCCGAGCAGTACTTC	CASSTGTAAEQYF
TRBD2	-	TRBV4-1	TRBJ2-1	TGCGCCAGCAGCTCCCATCCCTTAGCGGGAGGTCAACTCAATGAGCAGTTCTTC	CASSSHPLAGGQLNEQFF
-	-	TRBV6-5	TRBJ1-1	TGTGCCAGCAGCCTATATGCGGGGAACACTGAAGCTTTCTTT	CASSLYAGNTEAFF
TRBD2	-	TRBV3-1/TRBV3-2	TRBJ2-1	TGTGCCAGCAGGTCCAGCGGGGTTCGTGACAATGAGCAGTTCTTC	CASRSSGVRDNEQFF
-	once	TRBV30	TRBJ2-4	TGTGCCTGGAGTCCCGGGGCCAAAAACATTCAGTACTTC	CAWSPGAKNIQYF
-	-	TRBV7-9	TRBJ1-2	TGTGCCAGCAGGCCACAGGGCGACAGGCCCCATGGCTACACCTTC	CASRPQGDRPHGYTF
TRBD2	few	TRBV24-1	TRBJ2-1	TGTGCCACCAGTGATCGTACTAGCGTTCCAGACGAGCAGTTCTTC	CATSDRTSVPDEQFF
TRBD1	-	TRBV19	TRBJ1-1	TGTGCCAGTAGGATGACAGGGGGGGACACTGAAGCTTTCTTT	CASRMTGGDTEAFF
-	-	TRBV5-1	TRBJ1-3	TGCGCCAGCAGCACCGGACAGACAGCCTCTGGAAACACCATATATTTT	CASSTGQTASGNTIYF
TRBD1	-	TRBV4-1	TRBJ1-2	TGCGCCAGCAGCCAGAGGCCCGGGACAGGGGATGGCTACACCTTC	CASSQRPGTGDGYTF
-	-	TRBV5-5	TRBJ1-1	TGTGCCAGCAGCTTGACAGCTATGAACACTGAAGCTTTCTTT	CASSLTAMNTEAFF
-	-	TRBV2	TRBJ2-4	TGTGCCAGCAGGGATTGGTGGGCAAACATTCAGTACTTC	CASRDWWANIQYF
-	-	TRBV28	TRBJ1-2	TGTGCCAGCAGGACTGTGGCGTATGGCTACACCTTC	CASRTVAYGYTF
TRBD2	-	TRBV11-3	TRBJ2-1	TGTGCCAGCAGCTTTACTAGCGGGAGTTGGGATGAGCAGTTCTTC	CASSFTSGSWDEQFF
-	-	TRBV6-1	TRBJ2-7	TGTGCCAGCAGTGAAGCGATTGGGACTCCCTTAGAGCAGTACTTC	CASSEAIGTPLEQYF
-	-	TRBV2	TRBJ1-6	TGTGCCAGCACCCTAGGACGGGGTAATTCACCCCTCCACTTT	CASTLGRGNSPLHF
-	-	TRBV30	TRBJ1-5	TGTGCCTGGAGTGTACTGGGAGAATGGCAGCCCCAGCATTTT	CAWSVLGEWQPQHF
-	-	TRBV25-1	TRBJ1-2	TGTGCCAGCGGGGGCACTACTAACTATGGCTACACCTTC	CASGGTTNYGYTF
TRBD2	-	TRBV3-1/TRBV3-2	TRBJ2-5	TGTGCCAGCAGCCCGGGGACTAGCTCAGAGACCCAGTACTTC	CASSPGTSSETQYF
-	-	TRBV24-1	TRBJ2-2	TGTGCCACCAGTGATTTGTCGGGCCGGGGTACAAACACCGGGGAGCTGTTTTTT	CATSDLSGRGTNTGELFF
TRBD1	-	TRBV19	TRBJ1-1	TGTGCCAGTAGTGTACAGGGGACTCCATCAGGAGCTTTCTTT	CASSVQGTPSGAFF
-	-	TRBV10-3	TRBJ2-7	TGTGCCATCAGTGGTGGACAGGGAGGTACAGGACTAGCGAGTAGGACAGAGCAGTACTTC	CAISGGQGGTGLASRTEQYF
TRBD1	-	TRBV5-6	TRBJ1-4	TGTGCCAGCAGCTTGCTGAGAGGGGGCGCGTATGAAAAACTGTTTTTT	CASSLLRGGAYEKLFF
TRBD1	-	TRBV15	TRBJ2-7	TGTGCCACCAGCAGAGACCCCGGGACAGGGGATAGCGAGCAGTACTTC	CATSRDPGTGDSEQYF
-	-	TRBV4-2	TRBJ1-2	TGTGCCAGCAGCCAAGATGGGACACGAGCTAACTATGGCTACACCTTC	CASSQDGTRANYGYTF
-	-	TRBV3-1/TRBV3-2	TRBJ1-4	TGTGCCAGCAGCCAAGGGGCGGGGTCAGAAAAACTGTTTTTT	CASSQGAGSEKLFF
-	-	TRBV2	TRBJ1-2	TGTGCCAGCAGTGCGACAGGCCTAGCCAACTATGGCTACACCTTC	CASSATGLANYGYTF
-	-	TRBV10-3	TRBJ1-5	TGTGCCATCAGTAGCGGGGAAGGGAGCAATCAGCCCCAGCATTTT	CAISSGEGSNQPQHF
TRBD2	-	TRBV2	TRBJ2-5	TGTGCCAGCAGTACCGATAGCGGGCGGAAAGAGACCCAGTACTTC	CASSTDSGRKETQYF
-	once	TRBV18	TRBJ1-2	TGTGCCAGCTCACCGCAGGGGAATGGCTACACCTTC	CASSPQGNGYTF
TRBD2	-	TRBV5-4	TRBJ2-1	TGTGCCAGCAGCCTGTCACTAGCGGAGTACAATGAGCAGTTCTTC	CASSLSLAEYNEQFF
-	-	TRBV6-1	TRBJ1-3	TGTGCCAGCAGTGAAGTGTTCATCAGTAACACCATATATTTT	CASSEVFISNTIYF
-	-	TRBV6-2/TRBV6-3	TRBJ2-1	TGTGCCAGCAGTTACCCCTCCTCCTACAATGAGCAGTTCTTC	CASSYPSSYNEQFF
-	-	TRBV7-9	TRBJ2-7	TGTGCCAGCAGCTTAAGTCGACTGGGTACCTACGAGCAGTACTTC	CASSLSRLGTYEQYF
-	-	TRBV18	TRBJ1-2	TGTGCCAGCCTAGCGACGGACGGGAAAAGTGGCTACACCTTC	CASLATDGKSGYTF